Below are 30 T cell receptor beta chains sequenced from a single sample in a study of T cell repertoires in cytomegalovirus infection. TCRdb re-analysed the reads in MiXCR, keeping a single row per CDR3 protein. The profile shows some 600,000 distinct CDR3 sequences, approximately 24% of them singletons. Sequencing input: CD8+ T cells from PBMCs. Source of these receptors: a human donor in good health (CMV status not recorded). Some clones in this sample may be carry-over from other donors' samples.

In this sample, this clonotype turned up a few times. Written as DNA, the CDR3 is TGTGCCACCAGCAGTGGGACTTCTACCGGGGAGCTGTTTTTT. Its protein product is CATSSGTSTGELFF. The rearrangement uses TRBV15 and TRBJ2-2, with D maybe TRBD2 (6 bases). Trimming cost V 3 bases and J 5 bases, with 10 bases left between them. This CDR3 region has 14 residues. Germline lookup yields CDR1 LNHNV and CDR2 YYDKDF (reference sequence).

CDR3 sequence reads: CASSVGVLAKNIQYF. CDR3 coding DNA: TGTGCCAGCAGCGTAGGCGTACTAGCCAAAAACATTCAGTACTTC. The gene calls are TRBV9 and TRBJ2-4; no firm D call. The V gene lost 0 bases and the J gene lost 0 bases, with 7 bases spanning the gap. The CDR3 runs 15 residues. Germline loops: CDR1 SGDLS, CDR2 YYNGEE.

This clonotype was seen a few times. A much larger clone lies a single base off, so this may be a read error. V is TRBV7-6 and J is TRBJ2-2; D not certain. Germline V gene lookup returns CDR1 SGHVS and CDR2 FNYEAQ. This CDR3 comprises 11 residues. The CDR3 region has the DNA TGTGTCAGCAGCTTAATCGGGGAGCTGTTTTTT. This codes for CVSSLIGELFF.

This clonotype was counted a few times. This CDR3 reads CASSTTTQGAVYEQYV. The CDR3 DNA reads TGTGCCAGCAGCACAACTACTCAGGGAGCGGTCTACGAGCAGTACGTC. The rearrangement joins TRBV7-9 to TRBJ2-7; D might be TRBD1 or TRBD2, each matching 5 bases. V was cut by 5 bases and J by 3 bases, with 20 bases left in between. This CDR3 comprises 16 residues. Germline V CDR1 and CDR2: SEHNR, FQNEAQ (reference sequence).

This clonotype has just one count. A much larger clone is a single base away; this may be a read error. A read error is likely, as this CDR3 ends without the conserved phenylalanine or tryptophan. This chain links TRBV2 with TRBJ2-3; D gene ambiguous. CDR1 and CDR2 (germline): SNHLY, FYNNEI. The V and J ends lost 10 bases and 7 bases respectively, with 12 bases between them. This CDR3 has 11 amino acids. The CDR3 DNA reads TGTGCCACCTTTCAGGCTTATACGCAGTATCTT. Its protein product is CATFQAYTQYL.

The V and J genes are TRBV29-1 and TRBJ2-1, with TRBD2 matching over 8 bases. Germline values: CDR1 SQVTM, CDR2 ANQGSEA. V gave up 7 bases and J gave up 0 bases; unmatched junction bases: 2. The CDR3 covers 13 residues. CDR3 amino acids: CSAGGGSYNEQFF. CDR3 nucleotide sequence: TGCAGCGCCGGGGGGGGCTCCTACAATGAGCAGTTCTTC.

This clonotype has at least ten counts. This chain joins TRBV2 and TRBJ2-1, with 7 bases lining up with TRBD1. The length of the CDR3 is 16 residues. CDR1 and CDR2 (germline): SNHLY, FYNNEI. V dropped 2 bases and J dropped 0; count of bases not matched to a gene: 4. The DNA for the CDR3 is TGTGCCAGCAGTGAACACGGGACAGACTCCTACAATGAGCAGTTCTTC. Translated, it gives CASSEHGTDSYNEQFF.

About this clonotype itself: One junction end does not reproduce the germline sequence, and a read error may be involved. The V call is TRBV7-4, the J call TRBJ2-1; D ambiguous. Looked up from germline, CDR1 is SGHVT and CDR2 is SQSDAQ. The CDR3 has 12 residues. CDR3 amino acids: CANSLGNNEQFF. CDR3 nucleotides: TGTGCCAACAGCTTAGGCAACAATGAGCAGTTCTTC.

Concerning this clonotype: A much larger clone lies a single base off, so this may be a read error. This chain uses TRBV7-4 with TRBJ2-1, with a possible D match to TRBD2 (5 bases). The germline V gene has CDR1 SGHVT and CDR2 SQSDAQ. This CDR3 spans 12 amino acids. CDR3 in amino acids: CVSSGLVAEQFF. CDR3 DNA sequence: TGTGTCAGCAGCGGATTGGTGGCTGAGCAGTTCTTC.

At least ten counts were recorded for this clonotype. V and J are TRBV6-6 and TRBJ2-1, with TRBD2 identical over 10 bases. This CDR3 region has 15 residues. V lost 10 bases, J lost 1 base, and 7 bases stayed unmatched. The germline V gene has CDR1 MNHNY and CDR2 SVGAGI (reference sequence). CDR3 in DNA: TGTGCCATCCAAGCGGGGGGGGAGTCCTACAATGAGCAGTTCTTC. As protein: CAIQAGGESYNEQFF.

This rearrangement joins TRBV2 to TRBJ2-5; perhaps D is TRBD1 or TRBD2 (6 bases each). Germline V gene lookup returns CDR1 SNHLY and CDR2 FYNNEI. The CDR3 length is 19 residues. Trimming shortened V by 0 bases and J by 5 bases, and 25 bases separated the two germline ends. Written as DNA, the CDR3 is TGTGCCAGCAGTGAAGCTCATGGTCGGACGGGGGCCAGTCGGGAGACCCAGTACTTC. Its protein is CASSEAHGRTGASRETQYF. Combining the CDR3 with reference TRBV2 and TRBJ2-5 gives the whole variable domain EPEVTQTPSHQVTQMGQEVILRCVPISNHLYFYWYRQILGQKVEFLVSFYNNEISEKSEIFDDQFSVERPDGSNFTLKIRSTKLEDSAMYFCASSEAHGRTGASRETQYFGPGTRLLVL.

The rearrangement links TRBV6-2 or TRBV6-3 to TRBJ2-5, with D uncertain. The CDR3 loop spans 12 amino acids. Per germline, CDR1 MNHEY and CDR2 SVGEGT. V was cut by 8 bases and J by 5 bases, with 12 bases left in between. The CDR3 sequence: CASAHGGETQYF. The CDR3, as DNA: TGTGCCAGCGCCCACGGTGGGGAGACCCAGTACTTC.

This clonotype was picked up many times. The chain uses TRBV28 and TRBJ1-3; 9 nucleotides align to TRBD1. This CDR3 contains 17 residues. CDR1 MDHEN and CDR2 SYDVKM come from the germline V gene. The V and J ends lost 5 bases and 5 bases, in that order; junction bases with no gene match: 13. The CDR3 bases are TGTGCCAGCAGTCTTCTTACGCCGGGACAGGGTAGAAACACCATATATTTT. It encodes CASSLLTPGQGRNTIYF.

This chain connects TRBV15 to TRBJ2-7, with 7 positions matching TRBD1. V shed 5 bases, J shed 2 bases, and the junction held 15 bases outside the gene matches. CDR1 is LNHNV and CDR2 is YYDKDF in the germline V gene (reference sequence). CDR3 size: 17 residues. The CDR3 region is CATSGASEGAGTYEQYF. CDR3 coding DNA: TGTGCCACCAGCGGAGCCTCCGAGGGGGCAGGCACCTACGAGCAGTACTTC.

This clonotype was seen ten or more times. This rearrangement joins TRBV7-8 to TRBJ2-2, with no clear D. The CDR3 spans 14 residues. Germline V CDR1 and CDR2: SGHVS, FQNEAQ. V dropped 0 bases and J dropped 2 bases, with 4 bases sitting between them. CDR3 loop: CASSLADNTGELFF. The CDR3 DNA reads as TGTGCCAGCAGCTTAGCCGATAACACCGGGGAGCTGTTTTTT.

This clonotype was seen many times. V is TRBV28 and J is TRBJ2-2; TRBD1 agrees at 9 bases. V gave up 8 bases and J gave up 6 bases; unmatched junction bases: 7. Germline V gives CDR1 MDHEN, CDR2 SYDVKM. CDR3 length: 14 amino acids. CDR3 protein: CASVPGQGPGELFF. DNA of the CDR3: TGTGCCAGCGTCCCGGGACAGGGTCCCGGGGAGCTGTTTTTT.

A remark on this clonotype: The germline gene is not matched at one end of the junction; a read error may be the cause. The chain recombines TRBV7-9 with TRBJ1-1; a possible D gene is TRBD1 (5 bases). This CDR3 comprises 12 residues. Germline V CDR1 and CDR2: SEHNR, FQNEAQ (reference sequence). CDR3 sequence reads: CASNLGVTEAFF. As DNA, the CDR3 is TGTGCCAGCAACTTAGGGGTAACTGAAGCTTTCTTT.

The chain joins TRBV28 to TRBJ2-5, with D tentatively TRBD2 (6 bases). The CDR3 loop spans 14 amino acids. Trimming stripped 5 bases from V and 4 bases from J, with 14 bases between. Germline V lookup: CDR1 MDHEN, CDR2 SYDVKM. CDR3 DNA sequence: TGTGCCAGCAGTGCCCCCGGGACTGGAGAGACCCAGTACTTC. Its protein is CASSAPGTGETQYF.

Remarks on this clonotype: Given a much more abundant clone one base away, this may be a read error. This sequence joins TRBV7-4 and TRBJ2-7; tentatively, D is TRBD1 (6 bases). The germline CDR1 and CDR2 sequences are SGHVT and SQSDAQ. The CDR3 is 19 residues long. The chain's CDR3 is CASSFPDHRQDFSSYKQYF. CDR3 nucleotides: TGTGCCAGCAGCTTTCCAGACCATAGACAGGATTTTAGCTCCTACAAGCAGTACTTC.

The V and J genes are TRBV7-7 and TRBJ2-2, with 7 bases lining up with TRBD1. Germline assignment: CDR1 SSHAT and CDR2 FNYEAQ (reference sequence). This CDR3 comprises 13 residues. In DNA, the CDR3 is TGTGCTAGATGGGACAGGAACACCGGGGAGCTGTTTTTT. This translates into CARWDRNTGELFF.

This clonotype was counted at least ten times. V usage is TRBV7-2 and J usage is TRBJ2-2; D not certain. The V end was cut by 6 bases, the J end by 6 bases, with 11 bases between. This CDR3 region has 13 residues. Looked up from germline, CDR1 is SGHTA and CDR2 is FQGNSA. The CDR3 region is CASSHWAAGELFF. CDR3 bases: TGTGCCAGCAGTCACTGGGCGGCCGGGGAGCTGTTTTTT. The whole variable domain, filled in from reference TRBV7-2 and TRBJ2-2, reads GAGVSQSPSNKVTEKGKDVELRCDPISGHTALYWYRQSLGQGLEFLIYFQGNSAPDKSGLPSDRFSAERTGGSVSTLTIQRTQQEDSAVYLCASSHWAAGELFFGEGSRLTVL.

With respect to this clonotype: At one boundary the junction diverges from the germline segment, which might be a read error. CDR3 DNA sequence: TGTGCCAGCAGCCTGGGGACTAGCAAGGACAATGAGCAGTGCTTC. Amino acid sequence: CASSLGTSKDNEQCF. The V call is TRBV28, the J call TRBJ2-1; 9 positions agree with TRBD2. The CDR3 is 15 amino acids. In germline, CDR1 is MDHEN, CDR2 SYDVKM.

The chain recombines TRBV11-2 with TRBJ1-2; D ambiguous. The CDR3 contains 14 residues. V was shortened by 5 bases and J by 6 bases, with 16 bases between the two germline ends. Germline V gene sequence: CDR1 SGHAT, CDR2 FQNNGV. The chain's CDR3 is CASSLRVARNGYTF. The DNA for the CDR3 is TGTGCCAGCAGCCTAAGGGTGGCCCGGAATGGCTACACCTTC.

This clonotype appeared a few times. J is TRBJ2-3 and V is TRBV6-5, with TRBD1 matching 7 bases. Losses at the gene ends were 10 bases for V and 0 bases for J; bases not matched to a gene: 7. Looked up from germline, CDR1 is MNHEY and CDR2 is SVGAGI. CDR3 length: 14 amino acids. This CDR3 reads CATRQGPSTDTQYF. The CDR3 DNA is TGTGCCACCCGACAGGGCCCTAGCACAGATACGCAGTATTTT.

This sequence joins TRBV12-3 or TRBV12-4 and TRBJ2-7, with a weak D call TRBD1 (5 bases). Trimming took off 6 bases at V and 5 bases at J, with 17 bases between the two ends. The CDR3 is 14 amino acids. CDR3 region: CASSSPRAPDEQYV. The DNA of the CDR3 is TGTGCCAGCAGCTCCCCCAGGGCCCCGGACGAGCAGTACGTC.

There are many counts of this clonotype. The chain combines TRBV7-8 with TRBJ1-6; unclear D gene. CDR1 SGHVS and CDR2 FQNEAQ come from the germline V gene. There are 15 residues in the CDR3. V was clipped by 1 base and J by 6 bases, with 10 bases between them. CDR3 DNA: TGTGCCAGCAGCTTAGAAGGGCGGGGTAATTCACCCCTCCACTTT. It is translated as CASSLEGRGNSPLHF.

A few counts support this clonotype. The V call is TRBV7-9, the J call TRBJ2-3; maybe TRBD2 (6 bases). V was shortened by 4 bases and J by 4 bases, with 12 bases between the two germline ends. The CDR3 runs 14 residues. Germline CDR1 is SEHNR and CDR2 is FQNEAQ (reference sequence). The CDR3 DNA reads TGTGCCAGCAGCTCCACCCTAGCGTCAGATACGCAGTATTTT. Protein product: CASSSTLASDTQYF.

The chain recombines TRBV28 with TRBJ1-4; 7 bases line up with TRBD1. The junction had 10 bases not matched to a gene; V was cut back by 6 bases and J by 3 bases. Germline V gene sequence: CDR1 MDHEN, CDR2 SYDVKM. CDR3 length: 16 residues. The CDR3 spells CASSRPQGTANEKLFF. For the CDR3, the DNA is TGTGCCAGCAGCCGACCTCAGGGGACAGCTAATGAAAAACTGTTTTTT.

This clonotype was recorded a few times. The chain carries TRBV6-2 or TRBV6-3 and TRBJ1-6; D ambiguous. The V end was cut by 0 bases, the J end by 3 bases, with 6 bases between. CDR1 and CDR2 (germline): MNHEY, SVGEGT. The CDR3 contains 15 residues. The CDR3 region has the DNA TGTGCCAGCAGTTACTCCGAGAACTATAATTCACCCCTCCACTTT. Amino acids: CASSYSENYNSPLHF.

To note about this clonotype: A clone one base away is much larger, so this may be a read error. V is TRBV27 and J is TRBJ2-2; D perhaps matches TRBD2 (5 bases). CDR1 and CDR2 from the germline V gene are MNHEY and SMNVEV (reference sequence). CDR3 length equals 13 residues. CDR3: CTSGFANTGELFF. The CDR3 DNA is TGTACCAGCGGATTCGCGAACACCGGGGAGCTGTTTTTT.